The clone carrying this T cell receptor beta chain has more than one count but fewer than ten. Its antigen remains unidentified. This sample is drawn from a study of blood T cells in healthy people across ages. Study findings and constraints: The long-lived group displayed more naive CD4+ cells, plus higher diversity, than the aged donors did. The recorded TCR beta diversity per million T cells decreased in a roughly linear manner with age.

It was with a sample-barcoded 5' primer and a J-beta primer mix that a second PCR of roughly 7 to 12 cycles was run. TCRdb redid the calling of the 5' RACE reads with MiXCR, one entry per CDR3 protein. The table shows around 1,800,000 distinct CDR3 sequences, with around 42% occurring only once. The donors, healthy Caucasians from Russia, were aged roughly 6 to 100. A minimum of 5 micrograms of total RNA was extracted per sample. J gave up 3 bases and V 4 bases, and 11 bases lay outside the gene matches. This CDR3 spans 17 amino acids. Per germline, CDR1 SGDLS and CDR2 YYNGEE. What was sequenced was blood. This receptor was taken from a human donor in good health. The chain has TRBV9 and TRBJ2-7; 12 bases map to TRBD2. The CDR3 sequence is CASSPFPGTSGLYEQYF. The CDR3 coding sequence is TGTGCCAGCAGCCCTTTCCCCGGGACTAGCGGGCTCTACGAGCAGTACTTC. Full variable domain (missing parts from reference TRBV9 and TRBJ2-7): DSGVTQTPKHLITATGQRVTLRCSPRSGDLSVYWYQQSLDQGLQFLIQYYNGEERAKGNILERFSAQQFPDLHSELNLSSLELGDSALYFCASSPFPGTSGLYEQYFGPGTRLTVT.